This T cell receptor beta chain was captured in a study of T cell responses to AZD1222 COVID-19 vaccine. General observations from the study: Among those given AZD1222, only six or seven were seropositive at baseline. The span of vaccine-associated CD4 TCRs extended across spike, with dominance at 160-218 and 743-854.

Pooled samples include second doses given at about 4 or 12 weeks. The sample holds one count of this clone. No antigen is known for it. TCRdb's table, derived via immunoSEQ multiplex PCR, lists solely in-frame clones and lacks some. The sample records 140,000 or so clones, roughly 93% being singletons. The germline V gene encodes CDR1 SNHLY and CDR2 FYNNEI. Trimming left V 8 bases short and J 5 bases short, with 15 bases between. The CDR3 is 13 amino acids. The sequence derives from an adult who received the AZD1222 COVID-19 vaccine. The chain has TRBV2 and TRBJ1-1; D is unresolved. The source was peripheral blood, collected 28 days after the second AZD1222 dose. CDR3 bases: TGTGCCAGCTCCTTAACCGAGAGGACTGAAGCTTTCTTT. Its translation is CASSLTERTEAFF.